These 23 T cell receptor beta chains were sequenced from one sample in a study of blood T cell repertoires in COVID-19. Sequenced by immunoSEQ multiplex PCR; TCRdb stores in-frame clones only, minus some. The sample consists of some 250,000 clones, around 89% of them appearing once. The specimen sequenced was peripheral blood. The receptor source for this set is a woman aged 40 to 55 who had recovered from COVID-19.

This clone has just one count. The rearrangement links TRBV25-1 to TRBJ1-6; weak D call: TRBD1 (5 bases). CDR3 length equals 15 residues. Germline V CDR1 and CDR2: MGHDK, SYGVNS. V was cut by 6 bases and J by 10 bases, with 19 bases left in between. The CDR3 DNA reads as TGTGCCAGCAGAGGGGCAGGGAGGGAGTACTCACCCCTCCACTTT. Residues: CASRGAGREYSPLHF.

This rearrangement joins TRBV4-3 to TRBJ1-2; 7 nucleotides align to TRBD1. Trimming took 0 bases from V and 5 from J; bases not matched to a gene: 12. The CDR3 is 17 residues long. CDR1 and CDR2 (germline): LGHNA, YSLEER. The CDR3 here is CASSQDYGAGGRYGYTF. CDR3 bases: TGCGCCAGCAGCCAAGATTACGGGGCAGGGGGTAGATATGGCTACACCTTC.

The chain has TRBV5-8 and TRBJ1-5; a weak D match, TRBD1 (6 bases). Trimming pared 6 bases from V and 3 bases from J, leaving 13 bases between. CDR3 length: 14 residues. CDR1 and CDR2 (germline): SGHTS, YDEGEE. The CDR3 loop reads CASIRGRTNQPQHF. CDR3 coding DNA: TGTGCCAGCATCAGGGGACGGACCAATCAGCCCCAGCATTTT.

In its sample, this clone was seen once. The gene calls are TRBV7-5 and TRBJ2-7; TRBD1, the table's D call, lacks a check against the DNA. TRBV7-5 is listed as a pseudogene. The CDR3 sequence is 13 residues long. The CDR3 loop is CARSPTGWCEQYV. The CDR3 DNA sequence: TGTGCCAGAAGCCCGACAGGGTGGTGCGAGCAGTACGTC.

This clone appeared once. This rearrangement joins TRBV11-3 to TRBJ2-2, with D hard to call. CDR3 length: 12 residues. The ends were cut back, 5 bases at V and 7 bases at J, with 8 bases in the middle. Germline lookup yields CDR1 SGHNT and CDR2 YENEEA. CDR3 nucleotides: TGTGCCAGCAGCCCCCGGGTCGGGGAGCTGTTTTTT. Translating gives CASSPRVGELFF.

This clone was detected only once. A read error may account for a junction end that differs from germline. The CDR3 here is CAWSLNSGELFF. Written as DNA, the CDR3 is TGTGCCTGGAGTCTAAACAGCGGGGAGCTGTTTTTT. The rearrangement uses TRBV30 and TRBJ2-2; unclear D gene. The length of the CDR3 is 12 residues. Germline assignment: CDR1 GTSNPN and CDR2 SVGIG (reference sequence).

The J gene is TRBJ2-1, the V gene TRBV7-9; 10 bases are shared with TRBD1. V trimming: 6 bases; J trimming: 4 bases; junction bases outside the gene matches: 6. The CDR3 is made up of 15 amino acids. CDR1 is SEHNR, CDR2 FQNEAQ, per germline (reference sequence). The CDR3 reads CASSTDRGPYNEQFF. As DNA, the CDR3 is TGTGCCAGCAGTACAGACAGGGGGCCTTACAATGAGCAGTTCTTC.

A few counts support this clone. V gene TRBV6-5 combines with J gene TRBJ2-2; D might be TRBD2 (6 bases). V lost 7 bases and J lost 2, with 11 bases in between. The germline V gene encodes CDR1 MNHEY and CDR2 SVGAGI. This CDR3 spans 14 amino acids. The CDR3 region has the DNA TGTGCCAGCACGGGCGGGGCCAACACCGGGGAGCTGTTTTTT. Translated, it gives CASTGGANTGELFF.

This chain connects TRBV9 to TRBJ1-2; D is ambiguous. Between the trimmed V and J ends, which lost 3 bases and 4 bases, there was a span of 7 bases. The CDR3 runs to 12 residues. Germline-derived CDR1 and CDR2 are SGDLS and YYNGEE. In DNA, the CDR3 is TGTGCCAGCAGCGAAGGCGGCTATGGCTACACCTTC. It codes for CASSEGGYGYTF.

This chain connects TRBV10-3 to TRBJ2-3, with D hard to call. The CDR3 contains 11 residues. V lost 5 bases, J lost 5 bases, and 5 bases lay in between. The germline V gene has CDR1 ENHRY and CDR2 SYGVKD. Written as DNA, the CDR3 is TGTGCCATCAGTCCCGGAGATACGCAGTATTTT. This sequence encodes CAISPGDTQYF.

This clone has just one count. The CDR3 spells CASFRGETQYF. The CDR3 DNA follows: TGTGCCAGCTTCAGAGGGGAGACCCAGTACTTC. V usage is TRBV2 and J usage is TRBJ2-5; possibly TRBD2 for D (5 bases). The germline gives CDR1 SNHLY, CDR2 FYNNEI. V gave up 8 bases and J gave up 5 bases, with 9 bases separating them. This CDR3 has 11 residues.

The chain is built from TRBV11-1 and TRBJ2-1; no definite D call. V lost 3 bases and J 3 bases, leaving 3 bases between the germline ends. This CDR3 is built from 12 residues. In germline, CDR1 is SGHAT, CDR2 FQDESV (reference sequence). The CDR3 spells CASSFNYNEQFF. The CDR3 coding sequence is TGTGCCAGCAGCTTCAACTACAATGAGCAGTTCTTC. Full variable domain (outside the CDR3, taken from reference TRBV11-1 and TRBJ2-1): EAEVAQSPRYKITEKSQAVAFWCDPISGHATLYWYRQILGQGPELLVQFQDESVVDDSQLPKDRFSAERLKGVDSTLKIQPAELGDSAMYLCASSFNYNEQFFGPGTRLTVL.

This chain connects TRBV18 to TRBJ1-5; D perhaps matches TRBD1 (5 bases). The CDR3 is 15 residues long. The V gene lost 1 base and the J gene lost 9 bases, with 16 bases spanning the gap. Germline V gene sequence: CDR1 KGHSH, CDR2 LQKENI. CDR3 amino acids: CASSPQGKGMPPQHF. CDR3 in DNA: TGTGCCAGCTCACCACAGGGGAAGGGGATGCCGCCCCAGCATTTT.

Written as DNA, the CDR3 is TGTGCCAGCAGCCCCGGACGAGGGGGCTACACCTTC. This gives the protein CASSPGRGGYTF. The chain recombines TRBV5-6 with TRBJ1-2; the D is unclear. V was shortened by 4 bases and J by 8 bases, with 12 bases between the two germline ends. Germline V gives CDR1 SGHDT, CDR2 YYEEEE. The CDR3 has 12 amino acids.

The genes are TRBV27 and TRBJ1-1, with no clear D. The CDR3 spans 16 residues. Per germline, CDR1 MNHEY and CDR2 SMNVEV (reference sequence). The ends were cut back, 2 bases at V and 2 bases at J, with 15 bases in the middle. CDR3 in amino acids: CASSLGSGEGNTEAFF. CDR3 DNA sequence: TGTGCCAGCAGTTTAGGGTCCGGGGAGGGCAACACTGAAGCTTTCTTT.

This clone was seen only a few times. Other DNA sequences within the sample encode an identical CDR3. This rearrangement joins TRBV18 to TRBJ1-1, with 7 bases aligning to TRBD1. The CDR3 is 13 residues long. V gave up 3 bases and J gave up 5 bases; unmatched junction bases: 3. The germline V gene has CDR1 KGHSH and CDR2 LQKENI. CDR3 coding DNA: TGTGCCAGCTCACCGGCAGGGGGAACTGAAGCTTTCTTT. Translation gives CASSPAGGTEAFF.

V is TRBV29-1 and J is TRBJ2-5, with a possible D match to TRBD1 (6 bases). The germline V gene has CDR1 SQVTM and CDR2 ANQGSEA. CDR3 size: 13 residues. With 7 bases removed from V and 3 bases from J, the gap between germline ends came to 15 bases. The CDR3 DNA is TGCAGCGCCCTCCGGGACACCAAAGAGACCCAGTACTTC. This gives the protein CSALRDTKETQYF.

The chain recombines TRBV5-4 with TRBJ2-7; TRBD1 matches at 7 bases. Germline V CDR1 and CDR2: SGHNT, YYREEE (reference sequence). The CDR3 sequence is 15 residues long. The ends lost 0 bases at V and 1 base at J; junction bases unmatched: 4. In nucleotides, the CDR3 is TGTGCCAGCAGCTTGGCCGGCAGGGGGTCCTACGAGCAGTACTTC. Translated, it gives CASSLAGRGSYEQYF.

This clone was counted once. The rearrangement links TRBV3-1 (or the pseudogene TRBV3-2) to TRBJ2-3; TRBD1 matches at 10 bases. Germline V gene data show CDR1 as LGHDT and CDR2 as YNNKEL (reference sequence). V lost 0 bases, J lost 0 bases, and 9 bases stayed unmatched. The CDR3 sequence is 19 residues long. DNA of the CDR3: TGTGCCAGCAGCCAAGATGGGACAGGGGCCCCGCTTAGCACAGATACGCAGTATTTT. This codes for CASSQDGTGAPLSTDTQYF.

This clone has more than one count but fewer than ten. The genes are TRBV4-1 and TRBJ2-2, with D possibly being TRBD1 (6 bases). Germline V lookup: CDR1 MGHRA, CDR2 YSYEKL. Trimming left V 4 bases short and J 7 bases short, with 13 bases between. There are 14 residues in the CDR3. The CDR3 here is CASSPQGTVGELFF. The CDR3 region has the DNA TGCGCCAGCAGCCCCCAGGGGACGGTCGGGGAGCTGTTTTTT.

The chain combines TRBV7-2 with TRBJ1-1; TRBD1 is a possible D gene (5 bases). This CDR3 contains 13 residues. The V end was cut by 5 bases, the J end by 11 bases, with 18 bases between. From germline, CDR1 is SGHTA and CDR2 FQGNSA. In DNA form, the CDR3 reads TGTGCCAGCAGCCCAACCGGGCCCCGGGGGGCTTTCTTT. This codes for CASSPTGPRGAFF.

This chain connects TRBV4-3 to TRBJ1-1, with TRBD1 as a possible D gene (6 bases). This CDR3 comprises 16 residues. Germline assignment: CDR1 LGHNA and CDR2 YSLEER. V lost 5 bases, J lost 1 base, and 17 bases lay in between. CDR3 protein: CASSSGGGGSNTEAFF. DNA for the CDR3: TGCGCCAGCAGCTCAGGAGGGGGGGGATCGAACACTGAAGCTTTCTTT.

DNA of the CDR3: TGCGCCAGCAGCTTGGTGGTGGGAGGGGCCTACAATGAGCAGTTCTTC. This sequence encodes CASSLVVGGAYNEQFF. The chain combines TRBV5-1 with TRBJ2-1; 7 nucleotides align to TRBD2. Germline trimming cut 0 bases from V and 2 bases from J; bases unmatched to any gene: 5. This CDR3 spans 16 amino acids. Germline CDR1 and CDR2: SGHRS and YFSETQ.